The clone carrying this T cell receptor (beta chain) was counted only a few times. Its cognate antigen is unknown. CDR3 length: 13 amino acids. V lost 6 bases to trimming and J lost 4 bases, with 13 bases between them. This sample was taken from a study of T-cell memory formation after mild COVID-19. In TCRdb, the 5' RACE reads were re-called with MiXCR into one record per CDR3 protein. The sample has under 400,000 distinct CDR3 sequences, roughly 21% seen once. Study observations and caveats: CD4/CD8 balance characterized clones contracting day 15 to 85, and CD4+ skew characterized later expanders. There were some responding clones in pre-infection memory, which suggested that cross-reactive memory had joined.

The sample was PBMCs or a T cell subset sorted from them (not recorded which). The TCR sequence derives from an adult woman who had mild COVID-19 (a few samples of this study predate the infection). Cell type and time point are not known. The chain employs TRBV12-3 or TRBV12-4 and TRBJ2-7; D is possibly TRBD1 (5 bases). The CDR3 bases are TGTGCCAGCAGGAATATAGGGGCTTACGAGCAGTACTTC. Protein: CASRNIGAYEQYF.